This record looks at one TCR beta chain sequence and its context. The CDR3 extends over 15 amino acids. V was clipped by 4 bases and J by 3 bases; unmatched bases: 6. CDR1 SGHDT and CDR2 YYEEEE come from the germline V gene. This sample was taken from a study of long-term antiretroviral therapy in people with HIV. Study summary: The earliest samples came about a decade before the 2015 immediate-ART recommendation.

They ran version v3.0 of the immunoSEQ assay at survey level. Here immunoSEQ multiplex PCR was the method, and the copy in TCRdb shows in-frame clones only, minus some. The table shows more than 20,000 clones, with approximately 84% occurring only once. The sample in question was unsorted PBMCs, obtained 0.5 years after starting antiretroviral therapy. The chain links TRBV5-6 to TRBJ2-3, with 9 positions matching TRBD1. This TCR was recovered from a man aged 18 to 30 with HIV. The CDR3 DNA follows: TGTGCCAGCAGCCCGGCGGACAGGGGAACAGATACGCAGTATTTT. Encoded protein: CASSPADRGTDTQYF.